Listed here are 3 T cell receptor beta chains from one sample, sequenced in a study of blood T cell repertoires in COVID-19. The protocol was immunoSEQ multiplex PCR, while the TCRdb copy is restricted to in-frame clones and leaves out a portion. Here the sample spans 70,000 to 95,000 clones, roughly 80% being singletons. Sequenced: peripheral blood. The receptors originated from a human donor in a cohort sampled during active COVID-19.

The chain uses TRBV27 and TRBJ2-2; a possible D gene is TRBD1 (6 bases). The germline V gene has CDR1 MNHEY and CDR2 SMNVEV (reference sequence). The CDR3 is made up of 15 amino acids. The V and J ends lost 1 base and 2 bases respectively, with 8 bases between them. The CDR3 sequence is CASSLLTGNTGELFF. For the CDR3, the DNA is TGTGCCAGCAGTTTATTGACAGGAAACACCGGGGAGCTGTTTTTT.

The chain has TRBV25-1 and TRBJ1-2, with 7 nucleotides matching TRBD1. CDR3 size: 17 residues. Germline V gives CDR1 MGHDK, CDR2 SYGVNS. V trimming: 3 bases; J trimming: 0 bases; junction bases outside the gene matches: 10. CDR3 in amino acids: CASSDHYRQGANYGYTF. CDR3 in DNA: TGTGCCAGCAGTGACCATTATCGACAGGGTGCTAACTATGGCTACACCTTC.

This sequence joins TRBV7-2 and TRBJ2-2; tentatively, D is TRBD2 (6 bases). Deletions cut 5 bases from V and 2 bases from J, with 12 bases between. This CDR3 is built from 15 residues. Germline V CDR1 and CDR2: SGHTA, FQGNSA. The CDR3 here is CASSGALANTGELFF. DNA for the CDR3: TGTGCCAGCAGCGGGGCACTAGCTAACACCGGGGAGCTGTTTTTT.